Below, 12 T cell receptor beta chains from the same sample are listed, as sequenced in a study of cytomegalovirus exposure and HLA in healthy donors. PCR used 60 Vbeta primers and 13 Jbeta primers. Repertoires were generated with immunoSEQ multiplex PCR, while TCRdb's copy carries only in-frame clones and drops some. Of around 53,000 clones listed, approximately 70% are singletons. The sequencing input was PBMCs. The source is a man between 18 and 35 years old in good health and CMV-seronegative.

The rearrangement joins TRBV4-3 to TRBJ2-2, with 10 bases that match TRBD2. The CDR3 is 15 residues long. V trimming: 1 base; J trimming: 6 bases; junction bases outside the gene matches: 2. Looked up from germline, CDR1 is LGHNA and CDR2 is YSLEER. As DNA, the CDR3 is TGCGCCAGCAGCCAAGTAGCGGGAGGCCCCGGGGAGCTGTTTTTT. It encodes CASSQVAGGPGELFF.

The chain has TRBV19 and TRBJ1-3, with D possibly matching TRBD1 (5 bases). Germline CDR1 is LNHDA and CDR2 is SQIVND (reference sequence). Trimming left V 9 bases short and J 4 bases short, with 13 bases between. The CDR3 consists of 13 residues. DNA of the CDR3: TGTGCCAGCTCAGGGAACGCAGGAAACACCATATATTTT. It specifies CASSGNAGNTIYF.

A few counts support this clone. The J gene is TRBJ1-1, the V gene TRBV4-3, with 12 nucleotides matching TRBD1. This CDR3 is built from 18 residues. From germline, CDR1 is LGHNA and CDR2 YSLEER. V was pared by 2 bases and J by 5 bases, with 12 bases of the junction left unmatched. Written as DNA, the CDR3 is TGCGCCAGCAGCCAATCGCCCCGGGACAGGGGGCAAAATACTGAAGCTTTCTTT. Translation gives CASSQSPRDRGQNTEAFF.

The genes are TRBV5-6 and TRBJ1-5; 7 bases match TRBD1. Per the germline V gene, CDR1 is SGHDT and CDR2 is YYEEEE. V dropped 0 bases and J dropped 12; count of bases not matched to a gene: 6. The CDR3 is 13 residues long. The CDR3 is CASSLERTGHQHF. CDR3 bases: TGTGCCAGCAGCTTGGAACGGACAGGTCACCAGCATTTT. Full variable domain (rest looked up from reference TRBV5-6 and TRBJ1-5): DAGVTQSPTHLIKTRGQQVTLRCSPKSGHDTVSWYQQALGQGPQFIFQYYEEEERQRGNFPDRFSGHQFPNYSSELNVNALLLGDSALYLCASSLERTGHQHFGDGTRLSIL.

Only a few counts were recorded for this clone. The rearrangement uses TRBV5-1 and TRBJ1-2, with 8 bases identical to TRBD1. The CDR3 runs to 14 residues. J gave up 3 bases and V 5 bases, and 6 bases lay outside the gene matches. Germline values: CDR1 SGHRS, CDR2 YFSETQ. Here the CDR3 DNA reads TGCGCCAGCAGACAGGACAGGGCCTACTATGGCTACACCTTC. Residues: CASRQDRAYYGYTF.

The CDR3 protein is CASSVPDRTSYNEQFF. DNA of the CDR3: TGTGCCAGCAGCGTACCTGACAGAACCTCCTACAATGAGCAGTTCTTC. The V call is TRBV9, the J call TRBJ2-1, with D tentatively TRBD1 (5 bases). CDR1 is SGDLS, CDR2 YYNGEE, per germline. This CDR3 has 16 residues. Trimming removed 1 base at V and 0 bases at J, with 11 bases between.

The chain carries TRBV29-1 and TRBJ2-4, with D unresolved. CDR1 SQVTM and CDR2 ANQGSEA come from the germline V gene. V lost 5 bases, J lost 3 bases, and 8 bases lay in between. The CDR3 consists of 12 residues. The CDR3 loop reads CSVRVIKNIQYF. Here the CDR3 DNA reads TGCAGCGTTCGGGTTATCAAAAACATTCAGTACTTC.

This rearrangement joins TRBV7-2 to TRBJ1-5; D uncertain. CDR1 and CDR2 from the germline V gene are SGHTA and FQGNSA. V was pared by 7 bases and J by 0 bases, with 7 bases between. This CDR3 has 13 amino acids. CDR3: CASTQYSNQPQHF. The DNA of the CDR3 is TGTGCCAGCACACAATATAGCAATCAGCCCCAGCATTTT.

The DNA for the CDR3 is TGTGCCAGCAGCTTGGACACCGGGACAGGGGATCAGCCCCAGCATTTT. Translation: CASSLDTGTGDQPQHF. The chain uses TRBV7-9 and TRBJ1-5; 10 nucleotides line up with TRBD1. CDR3 size: 16 residues. V lost 3 bases, J lost 5 bases, and 7 bases stayed unmatched. Germline CDR1 SEHNR, CDR2 FQNEAQ (reference sequence).

The chain is built from TRBV7-9 and TRBJ2-1; the match to TRBD2 covers 10 bases. Germline V gives CDR1 SEHNR, CDR2 FQNEAQ (reference sequence). V was pared by 8 bases and J by 5 bases, with 12 bases of the junction left unmatched. The CDR3 loop spans 16 amino acids. The CDR3: CASQSPSSGSNNEQFF. CDR3 in DNA: TGTGCCAGCCAATCCCCCTCTAGCGGGAGTAACAATGAGCAGTTCTTC.

The V and J genes are TRBV7-8 and TRBJ2-6; D perhaps matches TRBD1 (5 bases). Germline CDR1 and CDR2: SGHVS and FQNEAQ. Trimming took off 5 bases at V and 0 bases at J, with 17 bases between the two ends. The CDR3 is 18 amino acids. This CDR3 reads CASSLRTQSYSGANVLTF. The CDR3 nucleotides are TGTGCCAGCAGCCTGCGGACACAAAGCTACTCTGGGGCCAACGTCCTGACTTTC.

This chain joins TRBV29-1 and TRBJ1-2; D is unclear. Per the germline V gene, CDR1 is SQVTM and CDR2 is ANQGSEA. This CDR3 contains 13 residues. V was clipped by 4 bases and J by 0 bases, with 9 bases between them. CDR3 sequence reads: CSVGIQPNYGYTF. For the CDR3, the DNA is TGCAGCGTTGGGATACAGCCTAACTATGGCTACACCTTC.